This T cell receptor beta chain appears in the sequencing data of a study of cytomegalovirus exposure and HLA in healthy donors. The method was immunoSEQ multiplex PCR; TCRdb's version includes in-frame clones alone and lacks a portion of them. Among 150,000 to 200,000 clones listed, around nine tenths were seen once. The study's findings and limits: The finding came from a later analysis; first-cohort TCR clusters tended to co-occur in the roughly 110 validation repertoires. Across donors, most TCRs were seen rarely, yet some public ones were widespread.

The V end was cut by 0 bases, the J end by 4 bases, with 19 bases between. This CDR3 contains 18 residues. Germline-derived CDR1 and CDR2 are MGHRA and YSYEKL. This clone has just one count. Its antigen is still unknown. Separate from the approximately 700-subject first cohort was the roughly 130-subject validation cohort, to which the donors belonged. The chain carries TRBV4-1 and TRBJ1-5; D is possibly TRBD1 (6 bases). The sequencing sample was made of PBMCs. The sequence came from a man aged 25-45 years in good health and CMV-seropositive. CDR3 nucleotides: TGCGCCAGCAGCCAAGACAGTATTTTCAACCAGGGGAATCAGCCCCAGCATTTT. This sequence encodes CASSQDSIFNQGNQPQHF.